The clone carrying this TCR delta chain was detected a few times. Antigen unknown. TCRdb's protein for this DNA is that of a much larger clone and differs from the translation at residue 7, likely a read error; the protein shown is the DNA translation. The data stem from a study of gamma delta lymphoproliferative disorders and STAT genes. The wider study: Each gamma-chain library started from at least 50 ng of genomic DNA, using the LymphoTrack Dx TCRG Assay. Delta libraries were made per EuroClonality-NGS working group procedure. Study-level findings and limits: Most major patient clonotypes were shared with at least one healthy donor.

Trimming cost V 3 bases and J 3 bases, with 19 bases left between them. The CDR3 runs 16 residues. The germline gives CDR1 GEAIGNYY, CDR2 EKD. TCRdb processed the multiplex PCR reads again with the CATT caller. The table records 3,300 or so delta-chain clones, roughly 1.2% of them present only once. Sequencing used genomic DNA taken from PBMCs of patients and controls. The V and J genes are TRDV2 and TRDJ1; D is perhaps TRDD3 (5 bases). This receptor was obtained from a human donor in good health. The sample consisted of blood. The CDR3 DNA is TGTGCCTGTGACTACGCGGCTACGGGGGCAGCCGATAAACTCATCTTT. Amino acids: CACDYAATGAADKLIF.